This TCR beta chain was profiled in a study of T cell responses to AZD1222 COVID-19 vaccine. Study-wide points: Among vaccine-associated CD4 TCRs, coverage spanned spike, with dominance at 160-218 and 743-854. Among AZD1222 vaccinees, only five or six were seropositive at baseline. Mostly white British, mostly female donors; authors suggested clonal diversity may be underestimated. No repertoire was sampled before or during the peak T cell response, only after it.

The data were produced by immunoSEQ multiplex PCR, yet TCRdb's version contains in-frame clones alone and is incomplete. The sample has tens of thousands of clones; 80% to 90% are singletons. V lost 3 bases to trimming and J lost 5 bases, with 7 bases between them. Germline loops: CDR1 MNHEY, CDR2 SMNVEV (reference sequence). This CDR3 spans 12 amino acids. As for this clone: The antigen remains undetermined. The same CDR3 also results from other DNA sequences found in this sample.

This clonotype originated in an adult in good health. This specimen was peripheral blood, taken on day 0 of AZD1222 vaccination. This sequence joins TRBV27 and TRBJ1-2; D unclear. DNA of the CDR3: TGTGCCAGCAGTTTGGCCGGGTATGGCTACACCTTC. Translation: CASSLAGYGYTF.